This section outlines one TCR beta chain sequence together with its context. Its antigen is as yet unknown. The sample is drawn from a study of radiation and T cells in renal cell carcinoma. Study results and limitations: From baseline, blood top tumor clonotypes peaked at 2 weeks post-radiation. Sampling covered only about 0.96 g of each tumor.

Sequenced by immunoSEQ multiplex PCR; TCRdb stores in-frame clones only, minus some. The table shows under 5,500 clones, with 50% to 60% occurring only once. The treatment was: 15 Gy SBRT to primary tumor, nephrectomy 4 weeks later. Clear cell pathology was present in this patient's renal cell carcinoma. Germline V gene data show CDR1 as SGHAT and CDR2 as FQDESV (reference sequence). Unmatched junction bases numbered 6, after V lost 7 bases and J lost 3 bases. The CDR3 extends over 14 amino acids. This specimen was tumor tissue, taken from a patient whose treatment included radiotherapy and nephrectomy. The V and J genes are TRBV11-1 and TRBJ2-7; 10 positions match TRBD2. The clonotype was recovered from a man in his sixties with renal cell carcinoma. CDR3 nucleotides: TGTGCCAGCACTCTAGCGGGAGTGCACTACGAGCAGTACTTC. This codes for CASTLAGVHYEQYF.